This entry features one TCR beta chain sequence. The specificity of this receptor is unknown. The sample holds no much larger clone one base away, and base qualities are not on file. Collaborating institutions collected whole blood in K2EDTA tubes following their own protocols. For TCRbeta analysis, collaborators shipped samples in one of three forms: frozen whole blood, isolated PBMCs, or DNA extracted from either of those sample types. This specimen comes from a study of blood T cell repertoires in COVID-19 (dated by TCRdb to about 2020). Regarding the complete study: Collaborator samples came from the United States, Italy and Spain and covered acute and convalescent phases of COVID-19. Deeply sampled blood TCRbeta repertoires from subjects exposed to, actively infected with, or recovered from COVID-19 were included in the dataset. The repertoires were released in a freely available public database intended as a resource for research on the immune response to SARS-CoV-2. The prospective study material was composed of cDNA or gDNA derived from T cells, B-cell-depleted T cells, or PBMCs. HLA class I and class II types, where available, came from metadata supplied by the sample provider rather than from assay-based typing. Samples came from the ongoing ImmuneRACE study (first 160 participants) plus 1,254 subjects from 6 global collaborators. The sample metadata nearly always contained a de-identified subject ID, COVID-19 status, age in years and sex.

Findings and caveats that apply to the study as a whole: How much clinical and demographic metadata was included differed by source and by participant, and the metadata was provided uncurated.

TCRbeta CDR3 regions were amplified from genomic DNA using the immunoSEQ Assay, a bias-controlled multiplex PCR. The original pipeline was this. Nucleated cell counts per sample were estimated from amplification of reference gene primers within the assay. To quantify the absolute abundance of each unique TCRbeta CDR3 rearrangement, sequence reads were collapsed and filtered. Productive Simpson clonality was computed per sample as the square root of Simpson's diversity index over productive rearrangements. In its TCRdb copy, this immuneACCESS table keeps in-frame sequences only and misses some clones. Where compared with another copy, unresolved V genes explain less than half of these, and the others have no known cause. The V and J calls and clone size are taken from that table; D and trimming were inferred from the DNA. In all, the sample holds roughly 200,000 clones, and about 80% of those were seen once. The biggest ten clones account for approximately 9% of the sample.

Sequences SGHDN (CDR1) and FVKESK (CDR2) are obtained from the germline V gene. The CDR3 covers 15 residues, taking in both the cysteine and the phenylalanine. Of the read, only the CDR3 DNA is kept; its 45 bases are in frame from base 1. Trimming takes 0 bases from V and 9 bases from J, and the germline ends sit 17 bases apart. Recombination joined TRBV14 with TRBJ2-5, with a weak D call of TRBD2 (5 bases match). Sequencing was performed on peripheral blood. The TCR originated in a woman between 45 and 65 years old with active or convalescent COVID-19. The bases are TGTGCCAGCAGCCAAGATCCCCGTTGGACCGGGGCCCAGTACTTC. Its amino acids are CASSQDPRWTGAQYF.